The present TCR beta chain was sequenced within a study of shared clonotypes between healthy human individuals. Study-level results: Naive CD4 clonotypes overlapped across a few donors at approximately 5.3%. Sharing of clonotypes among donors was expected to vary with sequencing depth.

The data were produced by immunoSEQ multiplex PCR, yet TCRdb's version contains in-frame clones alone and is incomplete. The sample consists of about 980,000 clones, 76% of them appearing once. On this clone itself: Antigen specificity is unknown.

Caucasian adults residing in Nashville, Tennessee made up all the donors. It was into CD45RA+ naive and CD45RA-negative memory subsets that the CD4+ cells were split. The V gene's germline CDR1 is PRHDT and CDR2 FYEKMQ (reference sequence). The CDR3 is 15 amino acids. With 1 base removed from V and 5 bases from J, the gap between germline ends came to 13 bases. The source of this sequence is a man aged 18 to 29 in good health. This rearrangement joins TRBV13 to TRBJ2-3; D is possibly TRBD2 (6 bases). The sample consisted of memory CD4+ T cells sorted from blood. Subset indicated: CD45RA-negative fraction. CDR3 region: CASSLVGGMLDTQYF. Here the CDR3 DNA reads TGTGCCAGCAGCTTAGTCGGGGGAATGCTAGATACGCAGTATTTT.